This entry lists 21 T cell receptor beta chains sequenced from one sample in a study of T-cell memory formation after mild COVID-19. Each CDR3 protein gets one entry after TCRdb re-called the 5' RACE reads with MiXCR. The sample includes around 220,000 distinct CDR3 sequences, roughly 17% of them seen just once. Material: PBMCs or a T cell subset sorted from them (not recorded which). These receptors were obtained from a man younger than 30 who had mild COVID-19 (a few samples of this study predate the infection). Cell type and time point are not known.

This clonotype was detected only a few times. This chain uses TRBV6-5 with TRBJ2-2; TRBD1 aligns across 7 bases. Germline-derived CDR1 and CDR2 are MNHEY and SVGAGI. This CDR3 is 13 amino acids long. Losses at the gene ends were 6 bases for V and 5 bases for J; bases not matched to a gene: 3. The CDR3 here is CASRAGGTGELFF. The CDR3 nucleotides are TGTGCCAGCAGGGCAGGGGGTACCGGGGAGCTGTTTTTT.

V is TRBV5-1 and J is TRBJ1-3; a weak D match, TRBD1 (5 bases). This CDR3 contains 14 residues. Germline V gives CDR1 SGHRS, CDR2 YFSETQ. V lost 7 bases and J 0 bases, leaving 11 bases between the germline ends. CDR3 residues: CASGTGDSGNTIYF. CDR3 nucleotides: TGCGCCAGCGGGACGGGAGACTCTGGAAACACCATATATTTT.

This chain uses TRBV30 with TRBJ1-2, with a weak D call TRBD1 (6 bases). This CDR3 region has 15 residues. The germline V gene encodes CDR1 GTSNPN and CDR2 SVGIG (reference sequence). With 2 bases removed from V and 4 bases from J, the gap between germline ends came to 17 bases. The CDR3 nucleotides are TGTGCCTGGAGTATACAGGGAGGCAGGGGCTATGGCTACACCTTC. Amino acids: CAWSIQGGRGYGYTF. The full variable domain, rest sourced from reference TRBV30 and TRBJ1-2, is SQTIHQWPATLVQPVGSPLSLECTVEGTSNPNLYWYRQAAGRGLQLLFYSVGIGQISSEVPQNLSASRPQDRQFILSSKKLLLSDSGFYLCAWSIQGGRGYGYTFGSGTRLTVV.

The chain joins TRBV24-1 to TRBJ2-1, with D possibly being TRBD2 (7 bases). CDR3 size: 16 residues. Trimming shortened V by 4 bases and J by 5 bases, and 17 bases separated the two germline ends. Germline CDR1 KGHDR, CDR2 SFDVKD. The CDR3 reads CATSDSFRGADNEQFF. The CDR3 nucleotides read TGTGCCACCAGTGACTCCTTTCGGGGGGCTGACAATGAGCAGTTCTTC.

The chain couples TRBV20-1 to TRBJ1-2; the match to TRBD1 covers 7 bases. The CDR3 is 13 residues long. Per germline, CDR1 DFQATT and CDR2 SNEGSKA (reference sequence). V shed 8 bases and J 4 bases; nucleotides not matched to a gene: 10. This chain's CDR3 is CSTSRGLLYGYTF. The CDR3 DNA is TGCAGTACCTCAAGGGGGCTCCTCTATGGCTACACCTTC.

This clonotype occurred a few times. This rearrangement joins TRBV12-5 to TRBJ2-3; 14 nucleotides match TRBD2. Germline V gene lookup returns CDR1 LGHNT and CDR2 FRNRAP. V shed 1 base, J shed 2 bases, and the junction held 8 bases outside the gene matches. This CDR3 has 19 amino acids. DNA of the CDR3: TGTGCTAGTGGTTTGGGACTAGCGGGGGGGGGAACCTACACAGATACGCAGTATTTT. Its protein product is CASGLGLAGGGTYTDTQYF.

This clonotype appeared a few times. Here the CDR3 reads CASSVEGVRLTEAFF. In DNA form, the CDR3 reads TGTGCCAGCAGTGTCGAGGGTGTTAGGCTCACTGAAGCTTTCTTT. This sequence joins TRBV27 and TRBJ1-1; D is unresolved. V was trimmed by 5 bases and J by 4 bases, leaving 17 bases between them. Germline V gene lookup returns CDR1 MNHEY and CDR2 SMNVEV (reference sequence). The CDR3 loop spans 15 amino acids.

There are a few counts of this clonotype. The V call is TRBV11-2, the J call TRBJ1-6; D perhaps matches TRBD1 (5 bases). This CDR3 has 14 residues. The germline gives CDR1 SGHAT, CDR2 FQNNGV. V lost 7 bases, J lost 8 bases, and 15 bases lay in between. CDR3 region: CASTNRGGDSPLHF. The DNA for the CDR3 is TGTGCCAGCACAAACCGGGGGGGTGATTCACCCCTCCACTTT.

This sequence joins TRBV24-1 and TRBJ2-6, with D tentatively TRBD1 (5 bases). The CDR3 is 15 residues long. The ends were cut back, 5 bases at V and 1 base at J, with 8 bases in the middle. CDR1 is KGHDR, CDR2 SFDVKD, per germline. This CDR3 reads CATSAQGSGANVLTF. The CDR3, as DNA: TGTGCCACCAGTGCCCAGGGTTCTGGGGCCAACGTCCTGACTTTC.

There are a few counts of this clonotype. CDR3 bases: TGTGCCAGCAGCCCAGACAGGGACGGCCAGCCCCAGCATTTT. Protein product: CASSPDRDGQPQHF. The V and J genes are TRBV7-2 and TRBJ1-5; 7 nucleotides align to TRBD1. This CDR3 contains 14 residues. The trim removed 5 bases at V and 7 bases at J, leaving 8 bases unmatched. Germline CDR1 reads SGHTA; CDR2 reads FQGNSA.

This chain links TRBV25-1 with TRBJ2-7, with TRBD1 identical over 10 bases. In germline, CDR1 is MGHDK, CDR2 SYGVNS. The length of the CDR3 is 13 residues. J lost 7 bases, V lost 9 bases, and 9 bases had no gene match. CDR3 amino acids: CASSGQGSGEQYF. As DNA, the CDR3 is TGTGCCAGTTCGGGACAGGGGTCGGGGGAGCAGTACTTC.

The gene calls are TRBV7-3 and TRBJ2-5; no definite D call. Germline V gives CDR1 SGHTA, CDR2 FQGTGA. CDR3 length: 13 amino acids. Trimming took 5 bases from V and 9 from J, leaving 16 bases between them. CDR3 residues: CASSRMSGSAQYF. Written as DNA, the CDR3 is TGTGCCAGCAGCCGGATGTCGGGTTCGGCCCAGTACTTC.

This rearrangement joins TRBV10-3 to TRBJ1-5; 11 bases map to TRBD1. The length of the CDR3 is 15 residues. Germline V gene data show CDR1 as ENHRY and CDR2 as SYGVKD. V was pared by 8 bases and J by 7 bases, with 10 bases of the junction left unmatched. CDR3: CAIGRGQGAGQPQHF. DNA for the CDR3: TGTGCCATCGGGAGAGGACAGGGGGCTGGACAGCCCCAGCATTTT.

In its sample, this clonotype was seen a few times. This chain connects TRBV5-1 to TRBJ2-1; 10 nucleotides match TRBD2. This CDR3 contains 16 residues. The V gene's germline CDR1 is SGHRS and CDR2 YFSETQ. Unmatched junction bases numbered 8, after V lost 0 bases and J lost 8 bases. CDR3 in DNA: TGCGCCAGCAGCTTGGTGGTTAGCGGGGGGCCGGATGAGCAGTTCTTC. Amino acids: CASSLVVSGGPDEQFF.

This sequence joins TRBV9 and TRBJ1-6, with TRBD1 as a possible D gene (6 bases). This CDR3 has 15 residues. CDR1 is SGDLS, CDR2 YYNGEE, per germline. V shed 2 bases and J shed 7 bases, with 13 bases lying between them. Here the CDR3 reads CASSVAGRGNSPLHF. CDR3 nucleotide sequence: TGTGCCAGCAGCGTGGCGGGGAGGGGGAATTCACCCCTCCACTTT. Full variable domain (rest looked up from reference TRBV9 and TRBJ1-6): DSGVTQTPKHLITATGQRVTLRCSPRSGDLSVYWYQQSLDQGLQFLIQYYNGEERAKGNILERFSAQQFPDLHSELNLSSLELGDSALYFCASSVAGRGNSPLHFGNGTRLTVT.

The chain links TRBV5-1 to TRBJ1-4; D is unclear. This CDR3 is built from 15 residues. Deletions cut 4 bases from V and 2 bases from J, with 12 bases between. Germline loops: CDR1 SGHRS, CDR2 YFSETQ. CDR3 protein: CASSLIQATNEKLFF. In nucleotides, the CDR3 is TGCGCCAGCAGCCTCATCCAGGCGACTAATGAAAAACTGTTTTTT.

The chain combines TRBV6-6 with TRBJ1-6; the D gene is possibly TRBD1 (5 bases). Trimming left V 4 bases short and J 3 bases short, with 16 bases between. The germline V gene has CDR1 MNHNY and CDR2 SVGAGI (reference sequence). The CDR3 runs to 17 residues. The CDR3 DNA is TGTGCCAGCAGTTCCCGGAGGGGAGTAATCTATAATTCACCCCTCCACTTT. Its translation is CASSSRRGVIYNSPLHF.

The chain couples TRBV2 to TRBJ1-1; 10 bases map to TRBD1. Germline CDR1 SNHLY, CDR2 FYNNEI. V lost 6 bases, J lost 4 bases, and 5 bases stayed unmatched. This CDR3 spans 14 amino acids. CDR3 sequence (DNA): TGTGCCAGCAGGCCCGGGACAGGGGCCACTGAAGCTTTCTTT. Translating gives CASRPGTGATEAFF.

This clonotype was detected a few times. The V and J genes are TRBV25-1 and TRBJ2-3, with D maybe TRBD2 (7 bases). This CDR3 has 17 residues. V was pared by 4 bases and J by 0 bases, with 17 bases between. Germline values: CDR1 MGHDK, CDR2 SYGVNS. The CDR3 spells CASSAPMGGASTDTQYF. CDR3 DNA sequence: TGTGCCAGCAGTGCCCCTATGGGGGGGGCAAGCACAGATACGCAGTATTTT. The full variable domain, completed using reference TRBV25-1 and TRBJ2-3, is EADIYQTPRYLVIGTGKKITLECSQTMGHDKMYWYQQDPGMELHLIHYSYGVNSTEKGDLSSESTVSRIRTEHFPLTLESARPSHTSQYLCASSAPMGGASTDTQYFGPGTRLTVL.

The chain is built from TRBV7-2 and TRBJ2-5; D is uncertain. Germline V CDR1 and CDR2: SGHTA, FQGNSA. The CDR3 covers 13 residues. V lost 5 bases to trimming and J lost 3 bases, with 10 bases between them. The CDR3 region is CASSRDWKETQYF. The CDR3, as DNA: TGTGCCAGCAGCCGCGACTGGAAAGAGACCCAGTACTTC.

V is TRBV5-6 and J is TRBJ2-5; D possibly uses TRBD1 or TRBD2 (5 bases each). The CDR3 is 13 amino acids. Germline lookup yields CDR1 SGHDT and CDR2 YYEEEE. The V end was cut by 7 bases, the J end by 5 bases, with 15 bases between. This chain's CDR3 is CASSGPWGETQYF. The CDR3 DNA reads TGTGCCAGCTCCGGGCCCTGGGGGGAGACCCAGTACTTC.